This T cell receptor beta chain stems from a study of blood T cell repertoires in COVID-19. Turning to the study itself: COVID-19 samples collected from the United States, Italy and Spain covered acute and convalescent phases. T cells, B-cell-depleted T cells, or PBMCs supplied cDNA or gDNA.

This clone appeared a few times. Source study methods: Researchers report that nucleated cell counts were estimated from reference gene primer amplification. Assay used: immunoSEQ multiplex PCR; TCRdb lists only in-frame clones, some missing. D and trimming were read from the DNA, whereas the V and J calls and clone size are those reported in that table. The repertoire has about 170,000 clones, approximately 80% of them found once; the top ten carry less than 3%. The ends were cut back, 0 bases at V and 3 bases at J, with 7 bases in the middle. CDR3 length equals 14 residues. Germline-derived CDR1 and CDR2 are SGHNT and YYREEE (reference sequence).

This sequence joins TRBV5-4 and TRBJ2-1; D is unresolved. The TCR sequence derives from a woman aged 60-75 years with acute or convalescent COVID-19. The sample consisted of peripheral blood. The CDR3 DNA reads TGTGCCAGCAGCTTGGCCTCCGGCTACAATGAGCAGTTCTTC. Amino acid sequence: CASSLASGYNEQFF.